This T cell receptor beta chain derives from a study of T cell repertoires and HLA-DP antigens. Produced via immunoSEQ multiplex PCR; TCRdb's table is partial and in-frame only. The sample records 65,000 to 90,000 clones, about 80% being singletons. This CDR3 is 14 amino acids long. Germline CDR1 and CDR2: SNHLY and FYNNEI. Trimming removed 4 bases at V and 5 bases at J, with 15 bases between. As concerns this clone: Its target is unknown.

This receptor was taken from a man between 60 and 75 years old in good health and CMV-seronegative. The specimen was CD4+ T cells from PBMCs. This chain connects TRBV2 to TRBJ2-7, with D tentatively TRBD2 (5 bases). CDR3 sequence (DNA): TGTGCCAGCAGTGCCCGGACTTTTGGAGACGAGCAGTACTTC. Its protein product is CASSARTFGDEQYF.